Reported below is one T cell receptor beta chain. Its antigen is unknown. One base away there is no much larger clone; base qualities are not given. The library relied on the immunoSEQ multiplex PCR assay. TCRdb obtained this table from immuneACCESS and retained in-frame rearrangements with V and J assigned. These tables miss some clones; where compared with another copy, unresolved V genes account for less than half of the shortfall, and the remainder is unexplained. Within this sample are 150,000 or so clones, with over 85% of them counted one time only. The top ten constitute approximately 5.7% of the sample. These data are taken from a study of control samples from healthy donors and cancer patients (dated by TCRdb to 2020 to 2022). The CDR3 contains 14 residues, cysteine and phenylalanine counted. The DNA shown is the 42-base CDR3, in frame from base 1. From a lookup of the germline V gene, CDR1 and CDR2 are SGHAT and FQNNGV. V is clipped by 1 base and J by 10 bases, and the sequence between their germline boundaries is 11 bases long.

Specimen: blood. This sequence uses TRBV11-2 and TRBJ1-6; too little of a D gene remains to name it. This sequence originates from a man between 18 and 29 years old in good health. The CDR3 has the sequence CASSLGVAGSPLHF. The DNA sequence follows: TGTGCCAGCAGCTTAGGCGTGGCAGGCTCACCCCTCCACTTT.